The clone carrying this TCR beta chain has only a few counts. What it recognizes is unknown. This sample is part of a study of CD8+ T cells in alopecia areata. Study-level information: Treated patients took oral tofacitinib at 5 to 10 mg twice daily.

The germline gives CDR1 SQVTM, CDR2 ANQGSEA. The length of the CDR3 is 16 residues. The J segment lost 1 base and the V segment lost 6 bases, leaving 14 bases of the junction unmatched. It was cDNA, reverse transcribed from extracted RNA, that served as the sequencing template. Profiling relied on immunoSEQ multiplex PCR, and the TCRdb table lists in-frame clones only, not all of them. The sample consists of 250,000 to 350,000 clones, approximately 60% of them appearing once. General observations from the study: Many of the expanded lesional clones endured in scalp and blood while on tofacitinib. Researchers say the link of baseline CD8+ expansion to response remains uncertain, with one nonresponder.

Treatment specified: oral pan-JAK inhibitor, 5-10 mg twice daily. This receptor was identified in a human donor with alopecia areata. J is TRBJ2-7 and V is TRBV29-1; TRBD1 aligns across 8 bases. Material: CD4+ T cells sorted from blood, obtained between weeks 51 and 52, from a patient treated with tofacitinib. CDR3 coding DNA: TGCAGCGTCGATGGGACCGGGACAGGCCGTTCCTACGAGCAGTACTTC. Translation gives CSVDGTGTGRSYEQYF.